These T cell receptor beta chains were read from a single sample in a study of shared clonotypes between healthy human individuals. Assay: immunoSEQ multiplex PCR; the TCRdb copy retains only in-frame clones and omits some. The sample consists of more than 400,000 clones, 65% to 85% of them appearing once. Material: PBMCs. The source of these receptors is a woman in her forties in good health. Some clones in this sample may be carry-over from other donors' samples. CDR3s include the opening cysteine and the closing phenylalanine or tryptophan. The order of the fields is clone size, V gene, J gene, D gene, CDR3 protein, CDR3 DNA. The D gene is left open where the match is weak. Only part of the rows carry a size: once, few, many, or a class if the clone is expanded.

>.|TRBV28|TRBJ1-4|.
CASSFRGQSGDEKLFF
TGTGCCAGCAGTTTCCGCGGACAGTCGGGGGATGAAAAACTGTTTTTT
>once|TRBV6-5|TRBJ1-3|TRBD1
CASRGTGAGNTIYF
TGTGCCAGCAGAGGGACAGGGGCTGGAAACACCATATATTTT
>once|TRBV12-5|TRBJ2-1|TRBD1
CASGLVLTGGADNEQFF
TGTGCTAGTGGTTTGGTACTAACAGGGGGCGCGGACAATGAGCAGTTCTTC
>once|TRBV5-1|TRBJ2-7|.
CASSSSGTDPYEQYF
TGCGCCAGCAGCTCATCCGGGACGGATCCCTACGAGCAGTACTTC
>.|TRBV7-9|TRBJ2-5|TRBD1
CASSPGQGLETQYF
TGTGCCAGCAGCCCGGGACAGGGTCTGGAGACCCAGTACTTC
>.|TRBV5-3|TRBJ2-3|TRBD2
CARSLVPGLAGGPCTDTQYF
TGTGCCAGAAGCTTGGTACCGGGACTAGCGGGAGGGCCGTGCACAGATACGCAGTATTTT
>once|TRBV5-4|TRBJ1-3|.
CASSLVGGNTIYF
TGTGCCAGCAGCTTGGTTGGAGGAAACACCATATATTTT
>.|TRBV12-2|TRBJ2-7|.
CASRFPGLKGTSGRYEQYF
TGTGCAAGTCGCTTCCCGGGGCTTAAAGGGACTAGCGGGAGGTACGAGCAGTACTTC
>many|TRBV18|TRBJ1-4|.
CASSPQTGVFGEKLFF
TGTGCCAGCTCACCACAGACGGGGGTTTTCGGTGAAAAACTGTTTTTT
>.|TRBV9|TRBJ2-3|TRBD2
CASSPTGTSGADTQYF
TGTGCCAGCAGCCCGACCGGGACTAGCGGGGCAGATACGCAGTATTTT
>once|TRBV7-8|TRBJ2-1|.
CASSLRANEQFF
TGTGCCAGCAGCTTAAGGGCTAATGAGCAGTTCTTC
>.|TRBV6-5|TRBJ2-7|.
CASSRLGGQNYEQYF
TGTGCCAGCAGTCGCCTGGGTGGGCAGAACTACGAGCAGTACTTC
>many|TRBV5-4|TRBJ2-5|.
CASSLNGRGSLKETQYF
TGTGCCAGCAGCTTGAACGGCAGGGGAAGCCTTAAAGAGACCCAGTACTTC
>many|TRBV2|TRBJ2-3|.
CASLRSAGDTQYF
TGTGCCAGCCTGCGGAGTGCAGGAGATACGCAGTATTTT
>.|TRBV6-4|TRBJ1-2|TRBD1
CASSDNSGGDYGYTF
TGTGCCAGCAGTGACAACTCAGGGGGCGACTATGGCTACACCTTC
>.|TRBV5-5|TRBJ2-5|TRBD1
CASSPTGGAETQYF
TGTGCCAGCAGCCCGACAGGGGGCGCGGAGACCCAGTACTTC
>.|TRBV11-1|TRBJ2-7|.
CASSPTRGFEQYF
TGTGCCAGCAGCCCGACCAGAGGGTTCGAGCAGTACTTC
>.|TRBV10-3|TRBJ2-6|.
CASSPPGANVLTF
TGTGCCAGCAGTCCCCCTGGGGCCAACGTCCTGACTTTC
>.|TRBV28|TRBJ2-2|.
CASSLLAGQGPAELFF
TGTGCCAGCAGTTTGCTGGCGGGGCAGGGACCGGCGGAGCTGTTTTTT
>.|TRBV15|TRBJ2-7|TRBD2
CATSRDPGLAGAEQYF
TGTGCCACCAGCAGGGACCCGGGACTAGCGGGAGCCGAGCAGTACTTC
>once|TRBV29-1|TRBJ2-1|TRBD2
CSVEGGGSCNEQFF
TGCAGCGTTGAAGGGGGGGGATCCTGCAATGAGCAGTTCTTC
>.|TRBV5-1|TRBJ2-1|.
CASSTALLGNEQFF
TGCGCCAGCAGCACAGCCCTGCTGGGCAATGAGCAGTTCTTC
>.|TRBV4-3|TRBJ1-3|.
CASSHLPKEIPSGNTIYF
TGCGCCAGCAGCCACCTACCGAAGGAGATTCCCTCTGGAAACACCATATATTTT
>.|TRBV2|TRBJ1-3|.
CATRQEYSGNTIYF
TGTGCCACTAGACAGGAATACTCTGGAAACACCATATATTTT
>.|TRBV9|TRBJ1-1|.
CASSVYAGSAEAFF
TGTGCCAGCAGCGTATATGCGGGATCGGCTGAAGCTTTCTTT
>.|TRBV7-2|TRBJ2-5|TRBD1
CASTQDRGGRQETQYF
TGTGCCAGCACCCAGGACAGGGGGGGACGGCAAGAGACCCAGTACTTC
>once|TRBV13|TRBJ2-7|TRBD2
CASSLGRTSGYEQYF
TGTGCCAGCAGCTTAGGGAGGACTAGCGGGTACGAGCAGTACTTC
>.|TRBV18|TRBJ1-2|.
CASSPPGAYGYTF
TGTGCCAGCTCACCCCCTGGAGCCTATGGCTACACCTTC
>.|TRBV5-5|TRBJ1-5|.
CASSLGSGGQPQHF
TGTGCCAGCAGCTTGGGTTCGGGGGGTCAGCCCCAGCATTTT
>.|TRBV20-1|TRBJ2-7|.
CSAFRDYEQYF
TGCAGTGCCTTTAGAGATTACGAGCAGTACTTC
>.|TRBV10-2|TRBJ2-3|.
CASSFLDTQYF
TGCGCCAGCAGTTTTTTAGATACGCAGTATTTT
>.|TRBV7-8|TRBJ1-2|TRBD1
CASSFRDRANYGYTF
TGTGCCAGCAGCTTTAGGGACAGAGCTAACTATGGCTACACCTTC
>.|TRBV29-1|TRBJ2-2|.
CSVGRNTGELFF
TGCAGCGTAGGACGGAACACCGGGGAGCTGTTTTTT
>.|TRBV5-6|TRBJ1-3|.
CASSASSRSSGNTIYF
TGTGCCAGCAGCGCCTCGAGTCGCAGCTCTGGAAACACCATATATTTT